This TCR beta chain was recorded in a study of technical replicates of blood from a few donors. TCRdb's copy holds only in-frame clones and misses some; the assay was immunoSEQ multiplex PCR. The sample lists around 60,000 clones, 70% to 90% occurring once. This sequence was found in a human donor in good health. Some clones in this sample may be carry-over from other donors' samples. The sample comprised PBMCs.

The CDR3 loop is CAISDPRTSGGHYEQYF. Written as DNA, the CDR3 is TGTGCCATCAGTGACCCGCGGACTAGCGGGGGACACTACGAGCAGTACTTC. This chain joins TRBV10-3 and TRBJ2-7, with TRBD2 identical over 13 bases. The CDR3 extends over 17 amino acids. The germline gives CDR1 ENHRY, CDR2 SYGVKD. The J segment lost 3 bases and the V segment lost 3 bases, leaving 8 bases of the junction unmatched.